Described below is a single T cell receptor beta chain sequence and its context. Its target is not known. The data derive from a study of T-cell reconstitution after alpha-beta-depleted transplantation in children. Findings of the study overall: It was newly produced T cells that mostly accounted for T-cell counts and diversity one year after transplant. Reported findings indicate that, about two months after transplant, alpha-beta T cells came from several hundred expanded clones, which were derived from non-depleted graft cells.

Unique molecular identifiers tagged the TCRbeta library. Via MiXCR, TCRdb re-called the PCR reads, giving one row per CDR3 protein. The table has around 420,000 distinct CDR3 sequences, around 16% seen once. This CDR3 region has 16 residues. The trim removed 1 base at V and 6 bases at J, leaving 5 bases unmatched. The input for sequencing was PBMCs, mostly from graft donor cells, taken 360 days after TCRalphabeta/CD19-depleted stem cell transplant. The rearrangement uses TRBV12-3 or TRBV12-4 and TRBJ2-1, with 11 nucleotides matching TRBD2. The receptor comes from a boy under two years old who had a stem cell transplant for Wiskott-Aldrich syndrome, so the T cells may come from the graft donor. The CDR3 DNA is TGTGCCAGCAGTTTAGGATTAGCGGGAGGGGGCAATGAGCAGTTCTTC. Translated, it gives CASSLGLAGGGNEQFF.